The 3 T cell receptor beta chains listed next were all sequenced from one sample in a study of blood T cell repertoires in COVID-19. Repertoires were generated with immunoSEQ multiplex PCR, while TCRdb's copy carries only in-frame clones and drops some. The sample includes around 260,000 clones, around 88% seen only once; the top ten take around 0.88%. Sequenced: peripheral blood. Receptors originate from a man aged 25-45 years with acute or convalescent COVID-19.

This clone was found a few times. The chain uses TRBV19 and TRBJ1-5, with 8 bases that match TRBD1. V shed 5 bases, J shed 7 bases, and the junction held 7 bases outside the gene matches. Germline V gene data show CDR1 as LNHDA and CDR2 as SQIVND (reference sequence). The CDR3 is made up of 14 amino acids. The CDR3 loop is CASSAQGAGQPQHF. The DNA of the CDR3 is TGTGCCAGTAGTGCCCAGGGGGCGGGCCAGCCCCAGCATTTT.

The chain carries TRBV28 and TRBJ1-2, with D perhaps matching TRBD1 (6 bases). This CDR3 has 15 residues. CDR1 and CDR2 (germline): MDHEN, SYDVKM. V was shortened by 6 bases and J by 8 bases, with 22 bases between the two germline ends. The CDR3 loop is CASSSQGQGSYGYTF. The CDR3 DNA follows: TGTGCCAGCAGCAGCCAGGGGCAGGGAAGTTACGGCTACACCTTC.

The rearrangement links TRBV11-2 to TRBJ1-6; 7 bases are shared with TRBD1. The J segment lost 7 bases and the V segment lost 3 bases, leaving 6 bases of the junction unmatched. CDR3 size: 15 residues. Germline V CDR1 and CDR2: SGHAT, FQNNGV. The CDR3 here is CASSLRGLMNSPLHF. The CDR3 nucleotides read TGTGCCAGCAGCTTGAGGGGGCTGATGAATTCACCCCTCCACTTT. Filled out from reference TRBV11-2 and TRBJ1-6, the complete variable domain reads EAGVAQSPRYKIIEKRQSVAFWCNPISGHATLYWYQQILGQGPKLLIQFQNNGVVDDSQLPKDRFSAERLKGVDSTLKIQPAKLEDSAVYLCASSLRGLMNSPLHFGNGTRLTVT.